One and the same sample provided the 25 T cell receptor beta chains below, sequenced in a study of Ad26.COV2.S vaccination and SARS-CoV-2 variants. The assay was immunoSEQ multiplex PCR, and TCRdb's table has in-frame clones only and misses some. The data show more than 300,000 clones, about 87% seen once. The treatment: some 20 received Ad26.COV2.S at low or high dose, single or two shots; 5 received placebo; per-sample allocation not given. All samples were drawn on day 63, counting from the first vaccine or placebo injection. Material: peripheral blood, obtained in a trial of Ad26.COV2.S vaccine versus placebo. Source of these receptors: a person aged 18-65 years who received the Ad26.COV2.S COVID-19 vaccine or a placebo.

The V gene is TRBV5-1, the J gene TRBJ2-5; 7 nucleotides line up with TRBD2. The V segment lost 3 bases and the J segment 5 bases; nucleotides outside the gene matches: 4. The CDR3 runs to 13 residues. CDR1 SGHRS and CDR2 YFSETQ come from the germline V gene. CDR3 DNA sequence: TGCGCCAGCAGCTGGGACTATTCGGAGACCCAGTACTTC. As protein: CASSWDYSETQYF.

A few counts support this clone. This rearrangement joins TRBV3-1 (or the pseudogene TRBV3-2) to TRBJ1-3, with D perhaps matching TRBD1 (6 bases). The V gene's germline CDR1 is LGHDT and CDR2 YNNKEL (reference sequence). V lost 0 bases and J 0 bases, leaving 12 bases between the germline ends. The CDR3 has 17 amino acids. CDR3 in amino acids: CASSQDRTALSGNTIYF. In nucleotides, the CDR3 is TGTGCCAGCAGCCAAGATCGGACAGCGCTCTCTGGAAACACCATATATTTT.

The CDR3, as DNA: TGTGCCAGCAGTTACCCCGTGGCTGGTGGCTATGGCTACACCTTC. Translated, it gives CASSYPVAGGYGYTF. The V call is TRBV6-2 or TRBV6-3, the J call TRBJ1-2, with D hard to call. V lost 2 bases and J 4 bases, leaving 14 bases between the germline ends. CDR3 length: 15 amino acids. The germline CDR1 and CDR2 sequences are MNHEY and SVGEGT.

The DNA of the CDR3 is TGTGCCAGTAGTATGGTGGGGCTACGGGCGAACACTGAAGCTTTCTTT. It specifies CASSMVGLRANTEAFF. This chain joins TRBV19 and TRBJ1-1; TRBD1 is a possible D gene (5 bases). Germline V gene data show CDR1 as LNHDA and CDR2 as SQIVND (reference sequence). The CDR3 is 16 residues long. V lost 3 bases to trimming and J lost 1 base, with 15 bases between them.

The chain carries TRBV3-1 (or the pseudogene TRBV3-2) and TRBJ2-7; 7 bases are a match to TRBD1. V lost 1 base to trimming and J lost 3 bases; unmatched junction nucleotides: 3. The CDR3 has 14 residues. From germline, CDR1 is LGHDT and CDR2 YNNKEL (reference sequence). The CDR3 DNA is TGTGCCAGCAGCCAAGGCAGGGGGTTCTACGAGCAGTACTTC. This sequence encodes CASSQGRGFYEQYF.

The chain links TRBV4-1 to TRBJ1-1; TRBD1 matches at 9 bases. This CDR3 contains 15 residues. The germline gives CDR1 MGHRA, CDR2 YSYEKL. The trim removed 0 bases at V and 8 bases at J, leaving 7 bases unmatched. The chain's CDR3 is CASSQDFTGGREAFF. CDR3 sequence (DNA): TGCGCCAGCAGCCAAGATTTCACAGGGGGCAGGGAAGCTTTCTTT.

V usage is TRBV10-3 and J usage is TRBJ2-5, with TRBD2 matching over 7 bases. The CDR3 totals 14 residues. V dropped 6 bases and J dropped 0; count of bases not matched to a gene: 4. Germline V gene sequence: CDR1 ENHRY, CDR2 SYGVKD. CDR3 sequence: CAIRVGGDQETQYF. Here the CDR3 DNA reads TGTGCCATCAGGGTGGGGGGGGACCAAGAGACCCAGTACTTC.

The CDR3 DNA is TGTGCCAGCAGCGTAGTATGGGGGGACACCGGGGAGCTGTTTTTT. It codes for CASSVVWGDTGELFF. The chain recombines TRBV9 with TRBJ2-2; possibly TRBD2 for D (6 bases). The CDR3 length is 15 residues. Germline CDR1 is SGDLS and CDR2 is YYNGEE. V lost 0 bases to trimming and J lost 3 bases, with 9 bases between them.

The chain carries TRBV28 and TRBJ2-7; D is unclear. CDR1 MDHEN and CDR2 SYDVKM come from the germline V gene. The CDR3 runs to 12 residues. Trimming removed 7 bases at V and 0 bases at J, with 7 bases between. The CDR3 DNA is TGTGCCAGCATGGGCGGCTCCTACGAGCAGTACTTC. Amino acid sequence: CASMGGSYEQYF. The whole variable domain, remainder taken from reference TRBV28 and TRBJ2-7, is DVKVTQSSRYLVKRTGEKVFLECVQDMDHENMFWYRQDPGLGLRLIYFSYDVKMKEKGDIPEGYSVSREKKERFSLILESASTNQTSMYLCASMGGSYEQYFGPGTRLTVT.

The J gene is TRBJ2-4, the V gene TRBV6-5; a weak D match, TRBD2 (7 bases). This CDR3 region has 15 residues. V was shortened by 5 bases and J by 7 bases, with 18 bases between the two germline ends. Looked up from germline, CDR1 is MNHEY and CDR2 is SVGAGI. CDR3 loop: CASSRVSQGGNIQYF. The CDR3, as DNA: TGTGCCAGCAGTAGGGTATCACAGGGAGGGAACATTCAGTACTTC.

This clone was seen a single time. The rearrangement joins TRBV2 to TRBJ1-1; 8 bases fit TRBD1. The CDR3 has 15 amino acids. CDR1 SNHLY and CDR2 FYNNEI come from the germline V gene. After removal of 5 bases from V and 5 bases from J, the junction contained 10 bases not matched to a gene. CDR3 DNA: TGTGCCAGCAGTCCCAGGACAGGGAGAGGGACTGAAGCTTTCTTT. Protein product: CASSPRTGRGTEAFF.

This rearrangement joins TRBV7-2 to TRBJ1-2; D remains ambiguous. Trimming took off 2 bases at V and 0 bases at J, with 13 bases between the two ends. Germline lookup yields CDR1 SGHTA and CDR2 FQGNSA. The CDR3 is made up of 16 amino acids. In DNA, the CDR3 is TGTGCCAGCAGCTTAACCGGAGGGAGTGCTAACTATGGCTACACCTTC. This encodes CASSLTGGSANYGYTF.

The chain has TRBV10-3 and TRBJ2-3; TRBD1 aligns across 8 bases. Looked up from germline, CDR1 is ENHRY and CDR2 is SYGVKD. Trimming cost V 2 bases and J 4 bases; bases outside gene matches: 5. The CDR3 extends over 15 amino acids. CDR3 in DNA: TGTGCCATCAGTGAGCCGGGGACAGGTCCAGATACGCAGTATTTT. It encodes CAISEPGTGPDTQYF.

This clone was counted only a few times. The chain employs TRBV2 and TRBJ1-3, with a tentative D call TRBD1 (6 bases). V was cut by 4 bases and J by 2 bases, with 18 bases left in between. The CDR3 sequence is 17 residues long. CDR1 is SNHLY and CDR2 is FYNNEI in the germline V gene. CDR3 protein: CASSVGLNTGTGNTIYF. CDR3 coding DNA: TGTGCCAGCAGTGTAGGTTTGAATACAGGGACTGGAAACACCATATATTTT.

The count of this clone is one. This rearrangement joins TRBV9 to TRBJ1-3; TRBD1 might be the D (5 bases). There are 15 residues in the CDR3. Trimming took off 3 bases at V and 2 bases at J, with 12 bases between the two ends. Germline-derived CDR1 and CDR2 are SGDLS and YYNGEE. DNA of the CDR3: TGTGCCAGCAGCGACCCCGGACAAGCTGGAAACACCATATATTTT. This gives the protein CASSDPGQAGNTIYF.

The chain links TRBV7-3 to TRBJ2-2, with 14 bases identical to TRBD2. Germline V gene sequence: CDR1 SGHTA, CDR2 FQGTGA. V dropped 2 bases and J dropped 7; count of bases not matched to a gene: 12. This CDR3 contains 19 residues. CDR3 protein: CASSLHWRLAGGPSGELFF. The CDR3 DNA sequence: TGTGCCAGCAGCTTACATTGGAGACTAGCGGGAGGGCCGAGCGGGGAGCTGTTTTTT.

The chain is built from TRBV7-9 and TRBJ2-2; no clear D gene. The V end was cut by 11 bases, the J end by 3 bases, with 16 bases between. Looked up from germline, CDR1 is SEHNR and CDR2 is FQNEAQ (reference sequence). This CDR3 region has 14 residues. CDR3 loop: CAGQHPWDTGELFF. The CDR3 DNA reads as TGTGCCGGCCAACACCCATGGGACACCGGGGAGCTGTTTTTT.

The chain joins TRBV30 to TRBJ1-5; 7 nucleotides align to TRBD1. With V trimmed by 3 bases and J by 7 bases, 12 bases remained unmatched. Germline assignment: CDR1 GTSNPN and CDR2 SVGIG (reference sequence). The CDR3 has 15 residues. The CDR3 spells CAWSGRTGRGQPQHF. CDR3 nucleotides: TGTGCCTGGAGCGGGCGGACAGGCCGAGGACAGCCCCAGCATTTT.

The chain has TRBV13 and TRBJ1-4, with unresolved D. Between the trimmed V and J ends, which lost 4 bases and 0 bases, there was a span of 6 bases. The germline V gene encodes CDR1 PRHDT and CDR2 FYEKMQ (reference sequence). The CDR3 spans 14 residues. CDR3 sequence reads: CASSSTTTNEKLFF. The CDR3 DNA reads as TGTGCCAGCAGCTCGACAACAACTAATGAAAAACTGTTTTTT.

The chain recombines TRBV7-2 with TRBJ2-1; 8 bases are a match to TRBD1. CDR1 is SGHTA, CDR2 FQGNSA, per germline. CDR3 length: 13 amino acids. Trimming took 2 bases from V and 15 from J; bases not matched to a gene: 9. CDR3 nucleotide sequence: TGTGCCAGCAGCTTAATACAGGGGGTTTTATCGTTCTTC. Translated, it gives CASSLIQGVLSFF.

This clone came up once. The rearrangement links TRBV18 to TRBJ2-1; 8 nucleotides align to TRBD1. CDR3 length equals 14 residues. CDR1 is KGHSH, CDR2 LQKENI, per germline. Trimming at V came to 4 bases and at J to 9 bases, leaving 8 bases not matched to a gene. This CDR3 is CASSQDRVVGEQFF. The CDR3 nucleotides read TGTGCCAGCTCACAGGACAGGGTAGTGGGTGAGCAGTTCTTC. The variable domain in full, completed from reference TRBV18 and TRBJ2-1, reads NAGVMQNPRHLVRRRGQEARLRCSPMKGHSHVYWYRQLPEEGLKFMVYLQKENIIDESGMPKERFSAEFPKEGPSILRIQQVVRGDSAAYFCASSQDRVVGEQFFGPGTRLTVL.

This chain connects TRBV7-9 to TRBJ1-3; TRBD1 matches at 8 bases. The CDR3 is made up of 15 amino acids. Germline CDR1 and CDR2: SEHNR and FQNEAQ (reference sequence). V lost 4 bases and J lost 9; bases outside the gene matches: 11. The CDR3 is CASSSPLGTGGTIYF. CDR3 sequence (DNA): TGTGCCAGCAGCTCCCCCCTCGGGACAGGTGGCACCATATATTTT.

This sequence joins TRBV7-3 and TRBJ2-2; 8 nucleotides line up with TRBD1. The trim removed 6 bases at V and 6 bases at J, leaving 18 bases unmatched. CDR1 is SGHTA and CDR2 is FQGTGA in the germline V gene. CDR3 length: 18 residues. CDR3 sequence reads: CASRPGTGLMGDSGELFF. In DNA form, the CDR3 reads TGTGCCAGCAGACCCGGGACAGGACTCATGGGAGACTCCGGGGAGCTGTTTTTT.

V is TRBV5-6 and J is TRBJ2-2; 9 bases agree with TRBD1. This CDR3 contains 16 residues. The V gene's germline CDR1 is SGHDT and CDR2 YYEEEE. Trimming removed 4 bases from V and 5 bases from J; junction bases left unmatched: 9. CDR3 amino acids: CASSPGTGRTTGELFF. The DNA for the CDR3 is TGTGCCAGCAGCCCAGGGACAGGGAGGACGACCGGGGAGCTGTTTTTT.

The CDR3 region is CASSMRGRVAYEQYF. CDR3 nucleotide sequence: TGTGCCAGCAGTATGCGGGGCAGGGTGGCCTACGAGCAGTACTTC. The chain links TRBV27 to TRBJ2-7, with D possibly being TRBD2 (6 bases). V was shortened by 5 bases and J by 2 bases, with 16 bases between the two germline ends. Germline-derived CDR1 and CDR2 are MNHEY and SMNVEV (reference sequence). CDR3 length equals 15 residues.